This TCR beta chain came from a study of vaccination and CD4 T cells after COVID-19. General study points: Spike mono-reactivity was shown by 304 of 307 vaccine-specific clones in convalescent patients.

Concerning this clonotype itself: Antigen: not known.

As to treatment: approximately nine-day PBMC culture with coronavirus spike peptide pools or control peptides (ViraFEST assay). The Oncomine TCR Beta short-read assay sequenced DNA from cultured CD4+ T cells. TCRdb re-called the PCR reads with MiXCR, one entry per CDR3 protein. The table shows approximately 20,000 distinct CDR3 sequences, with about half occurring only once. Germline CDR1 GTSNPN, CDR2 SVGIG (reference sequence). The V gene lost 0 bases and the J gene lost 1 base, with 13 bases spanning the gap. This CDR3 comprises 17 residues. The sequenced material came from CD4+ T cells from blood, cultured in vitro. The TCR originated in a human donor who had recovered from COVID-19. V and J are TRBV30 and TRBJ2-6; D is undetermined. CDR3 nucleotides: TGTGCCTGGAGTGTCGGGTATCCCGGGTCTGGGGCCAACGTCCTGACTTTC. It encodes CAWSVGYPGSGANVLTF.